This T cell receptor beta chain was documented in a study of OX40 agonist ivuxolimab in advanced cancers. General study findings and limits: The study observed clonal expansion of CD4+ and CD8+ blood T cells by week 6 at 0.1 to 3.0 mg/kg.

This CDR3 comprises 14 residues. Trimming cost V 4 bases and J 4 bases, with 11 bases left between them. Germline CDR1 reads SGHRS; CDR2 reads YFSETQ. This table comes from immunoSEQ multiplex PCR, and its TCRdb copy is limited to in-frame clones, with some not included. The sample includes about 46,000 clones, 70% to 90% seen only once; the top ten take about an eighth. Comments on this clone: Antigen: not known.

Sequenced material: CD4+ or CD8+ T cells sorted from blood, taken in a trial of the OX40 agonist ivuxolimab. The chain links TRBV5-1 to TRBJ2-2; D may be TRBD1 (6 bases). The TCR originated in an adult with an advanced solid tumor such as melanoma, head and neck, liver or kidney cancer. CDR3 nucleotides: TGCGCCAGCAGCGAACACAGGGCCACCGGGGAGCTGTTTTTT. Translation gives CASSEHRATGELFF. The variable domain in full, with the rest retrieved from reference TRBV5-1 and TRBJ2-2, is KAGVTQTPRYLIKTRGQQVTLSCSPISGHRSVSWYQQTPGQGLQFLFEYFSETQRNKGNFPGRFSGRQFSNSRSEMNVSTLELGDSALYLCASSEHRATGELFFGEGSRLTVL.